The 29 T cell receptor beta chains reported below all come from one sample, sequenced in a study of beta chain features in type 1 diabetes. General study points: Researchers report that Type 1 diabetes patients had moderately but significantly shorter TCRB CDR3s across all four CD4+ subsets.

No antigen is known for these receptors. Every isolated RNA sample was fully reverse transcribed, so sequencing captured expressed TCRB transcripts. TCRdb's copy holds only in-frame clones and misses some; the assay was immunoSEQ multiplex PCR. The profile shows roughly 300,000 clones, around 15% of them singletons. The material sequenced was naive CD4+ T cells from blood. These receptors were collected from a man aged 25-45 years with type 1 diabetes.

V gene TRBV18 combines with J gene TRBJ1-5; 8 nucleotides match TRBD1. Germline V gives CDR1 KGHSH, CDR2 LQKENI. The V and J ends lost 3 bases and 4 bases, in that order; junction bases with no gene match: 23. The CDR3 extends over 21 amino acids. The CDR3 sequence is CASSPGWRDRLKGPQNQPQHF. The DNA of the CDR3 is TGTGCCAGCTCACCGGGGTGGAGGGACAGGCTCAAAGGACCTCAAAATCAGCCCCAGCATTTT.

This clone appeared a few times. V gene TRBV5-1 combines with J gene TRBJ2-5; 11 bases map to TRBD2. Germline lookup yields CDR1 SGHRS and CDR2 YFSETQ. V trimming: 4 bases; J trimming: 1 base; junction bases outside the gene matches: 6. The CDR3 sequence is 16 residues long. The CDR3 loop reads CASSRLAGRSQETQYF. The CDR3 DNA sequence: TGCGCCAGCAGCAGACTAGCGGGACGATCCCAAGAGACCCAGTACTTC.

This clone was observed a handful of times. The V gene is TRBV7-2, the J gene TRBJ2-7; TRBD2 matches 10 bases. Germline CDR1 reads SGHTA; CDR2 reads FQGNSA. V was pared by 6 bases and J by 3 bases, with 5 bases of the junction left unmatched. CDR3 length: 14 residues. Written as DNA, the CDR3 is TGTGCCAGCAGTCCTAGCGGGAGAGGCTACGAGCAGTACTTC. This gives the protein CASSPSGRGYEQYF.

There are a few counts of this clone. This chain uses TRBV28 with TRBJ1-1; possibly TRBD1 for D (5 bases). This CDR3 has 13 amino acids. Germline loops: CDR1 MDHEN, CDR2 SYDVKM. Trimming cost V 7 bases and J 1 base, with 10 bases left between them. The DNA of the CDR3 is TGTGCCAGCATCCGAAGGGGGAACACTGAAGCTTTCTTT. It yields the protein CASIRRGNTEAFF.

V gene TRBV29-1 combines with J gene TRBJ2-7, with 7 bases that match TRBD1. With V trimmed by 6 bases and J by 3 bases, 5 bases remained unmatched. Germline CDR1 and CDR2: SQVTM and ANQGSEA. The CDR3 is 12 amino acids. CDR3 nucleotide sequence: TGCAGCGTGGGTACAGGGGTCTACGAGCAGTACTTC. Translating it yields CSVGTGVYEQYF.

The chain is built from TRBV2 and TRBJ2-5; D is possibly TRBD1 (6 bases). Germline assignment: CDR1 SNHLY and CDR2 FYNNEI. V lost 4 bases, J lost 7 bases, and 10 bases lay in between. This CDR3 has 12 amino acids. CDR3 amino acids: CASSGQDGTQYF. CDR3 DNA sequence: TGTGCCAGCAGTGGACAGGACGGGACCCAGTACTTC. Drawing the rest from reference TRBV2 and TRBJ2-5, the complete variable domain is EPEVTQTPSHQVTQMGQEVILRCVPISNHLYFYWYRQILGQKVEFLVSFYNNEISEKSEIFDDQFSVERPDGSNFTLKIRSTKLEDSAMYFCASSGQDGTQYFGPGTRLLVL.

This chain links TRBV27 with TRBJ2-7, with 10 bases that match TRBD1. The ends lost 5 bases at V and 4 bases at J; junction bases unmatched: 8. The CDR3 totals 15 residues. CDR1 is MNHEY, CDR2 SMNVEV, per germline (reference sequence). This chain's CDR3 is CASSARTGGGYEQYF. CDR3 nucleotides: TGTGCCAGCAGTGCCCGGACAGGGGGGGGATACGAGCAGTACTTC.

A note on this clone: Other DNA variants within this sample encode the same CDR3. The CDR3 region has the DNA TGTGCCAGCAGTGAGGCTGGGAGCTCCTACAATGAGCAGTTCTTC. Amino acid sequence: CASSEAGSSYNEQFF. The rearrangement uses TRBV6-4 and TRBJ2-1; a possible D gene is TRBD2 (5 bases). Germline-derived CDR1 and CDR2 are MRHNA and SNTAGT. The CDR3 consists of 15 residues. V gave up 3 bases and J gave up 0 bases, with 9 bases separating them.

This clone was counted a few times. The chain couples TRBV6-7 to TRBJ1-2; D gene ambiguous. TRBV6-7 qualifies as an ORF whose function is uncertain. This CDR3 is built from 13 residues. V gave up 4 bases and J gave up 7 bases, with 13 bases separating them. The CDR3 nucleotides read TGTGCCAGCAGTTCTTCAAGGCGAGGTGGCTACACCTTC. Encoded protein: CASSSSRRGGYTF.

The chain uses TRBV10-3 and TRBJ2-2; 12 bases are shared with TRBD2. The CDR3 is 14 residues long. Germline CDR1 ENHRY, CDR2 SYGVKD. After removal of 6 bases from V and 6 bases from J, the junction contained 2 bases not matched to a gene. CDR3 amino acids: CAISRTSGAGELFF. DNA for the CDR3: TGTGCCATCAGCCGGACTAGCGGGGCCGGGGAGCTGTTTTTT.

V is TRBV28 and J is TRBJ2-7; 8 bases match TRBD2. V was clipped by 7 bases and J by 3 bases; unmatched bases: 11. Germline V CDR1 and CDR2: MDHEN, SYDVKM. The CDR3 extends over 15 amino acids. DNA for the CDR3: TGTGCCAGCATAATAGGAGCGGGAGCGGGCTACGAGCAGTACTTC. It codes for CASIIGAGAGYEQYF.

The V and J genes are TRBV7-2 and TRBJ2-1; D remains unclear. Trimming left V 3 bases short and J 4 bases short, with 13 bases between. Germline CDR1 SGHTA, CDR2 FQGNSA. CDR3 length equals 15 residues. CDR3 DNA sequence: TGTGCCAGCAGCTTCGCCACGGTCAGGTACAATGAGCAGTTCTTC. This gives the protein CASSFATVRYNEQFF.

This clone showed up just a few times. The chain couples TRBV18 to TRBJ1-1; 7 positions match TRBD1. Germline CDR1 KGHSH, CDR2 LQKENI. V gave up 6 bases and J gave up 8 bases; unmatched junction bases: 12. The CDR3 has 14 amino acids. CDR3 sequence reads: CASSPSTGLSEAFF. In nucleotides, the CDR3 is TGTGCCAGCTCCCCCTCGACAGGGCTAAGCGAAGCTTTCTTT.

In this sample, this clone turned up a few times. The chain's CDR3 is CASSGSPLLAGDRYEQYF. DNA of the CDR3: TGTGCCAGCAGTGGTTCCCCCCTCCTAGCGGGAGATCGTTACGAGCAGTACTTC. The V and J genes are TRBV25-1 and TRBJ2-7; 10 bases map to TRBD2. Germline trimming cut 4 bases from V and 4 bases from J; bases unmatched to any gene: 16. The CDR3 extends over 18 amino acids. Germline CDR1 MGHDK, CDR2 SYGVNS.

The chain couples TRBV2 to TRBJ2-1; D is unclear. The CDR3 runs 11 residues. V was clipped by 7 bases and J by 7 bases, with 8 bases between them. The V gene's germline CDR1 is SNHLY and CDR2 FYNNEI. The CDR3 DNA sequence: TGTGCCAGCACCTTAGTTAATGAGCAGTTCTTC. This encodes CASTLVNEQFF.

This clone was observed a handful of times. The CDR3 here is CASRDRNYGYTF. The CDR3 region has the DNA TGTGCCAGCCGGGACAGGAACTATGGCTACACCTTC. This chain uses TRBV7-2 with TRBJ1-2; 8 bases fit TRBD1. The ends lost 8 bases at V and 2 bases at J; junction bases unmatched: 1. This CDR3 region has 12 residues. Looked up from germline, CDR1 is SGHTA and CDR2 is FQGNSA.

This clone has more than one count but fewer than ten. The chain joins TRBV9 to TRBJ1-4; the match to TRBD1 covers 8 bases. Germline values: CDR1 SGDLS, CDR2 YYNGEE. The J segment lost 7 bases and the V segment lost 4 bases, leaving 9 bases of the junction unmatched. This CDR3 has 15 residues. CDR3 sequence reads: CASSPQTGVSEKLFF. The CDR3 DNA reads TGTGCCAGCAGCCCCCAGACAGGGGTGAGTGAAAAACTGTTTTTT.

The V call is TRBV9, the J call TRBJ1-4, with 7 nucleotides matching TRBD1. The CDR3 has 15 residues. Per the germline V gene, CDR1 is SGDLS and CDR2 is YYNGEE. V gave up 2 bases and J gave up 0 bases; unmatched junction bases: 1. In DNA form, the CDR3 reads TGTGCCAGCAGCGTCGGGACAGCAACTAATGAAAAACTGTTTTTT. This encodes CASSVGTATNEKLFF.

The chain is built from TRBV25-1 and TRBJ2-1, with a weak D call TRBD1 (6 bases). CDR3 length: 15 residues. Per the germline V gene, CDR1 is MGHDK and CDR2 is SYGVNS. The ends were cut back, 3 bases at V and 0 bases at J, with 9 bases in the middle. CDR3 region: CASSDPQGSYNEQFF. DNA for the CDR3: TGTGCCAGCAGTGATCCACAGGGCTCCTACAATGAGCAGTTCTTC.

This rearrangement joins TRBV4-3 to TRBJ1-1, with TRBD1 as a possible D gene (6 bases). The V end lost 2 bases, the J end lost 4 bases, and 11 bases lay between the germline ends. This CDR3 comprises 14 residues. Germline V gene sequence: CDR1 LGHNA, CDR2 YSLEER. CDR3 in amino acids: CASSQIRQATEAFF. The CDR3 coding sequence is TGCGCCAGCAGCCAAATACGACAGGCCACTGAAGCTTTCTTT.

DNA for the CDR3: TGTGCCAGCAGCCCGGGACTAGCGGGAGGACACAATGAGCAGTTCTTC. This sequence encodes CASSPGLAGGHNEQFF. V is TRBV7-9 and J is TRBJ2-1, with TRBD2 matching 15 bases. Trimming took 5 bases from V and 5 from J; bases not matched to a gene: 4. The CDR3 runs 16 residues. Per germline, CDR1 SEHNR and CDR2 FQNEAQ (reference sequence). Complete variable domain (other parts from reference TRBV7-9 and TRBJ2-1): DTGVSQNPRHKITKRGQNVTFRCDPISEHNRLYWYRQTLGQGPEFLTYFQNEAQLEKSRLLSDRFSAERPKGSFSTLEIQRTEQGDSAMYLCASSPGLAGGHNEQFFGPGTRLTVL.

The CDR3 sequence: CASSFGQGIGPGANVLTF. The CDR3 nucleotides are TGTGCCAGCAGCTTCGGACAGGGTATCGGGCCCGGGGCCAACGTCCTGACTTTC. V is TRBV5-4 and J is TRBJ2-6; TRBD1 agrees at 8 bases. The V gene's germline CDR1 is SGHNT and CDR2 YYREEE (reference sequence). V was clipped by 2 bases and J by 4 bases; unmatched bases: 11. CDR3 length equals 18 residues.

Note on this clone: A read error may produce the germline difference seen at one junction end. The CDR3 DNA reads as TGCAGCGTCGACAGGGCACCCTTC. Protein: CSVDRAPF. V usage is TRBV29-1 and J usage is TRBJ1-2, with 7 bases that match TRBD1. The CDR3 has 8 amino acids. Germline-derived CDR1 and CDR2 are SQVTM and ANQGSEA.

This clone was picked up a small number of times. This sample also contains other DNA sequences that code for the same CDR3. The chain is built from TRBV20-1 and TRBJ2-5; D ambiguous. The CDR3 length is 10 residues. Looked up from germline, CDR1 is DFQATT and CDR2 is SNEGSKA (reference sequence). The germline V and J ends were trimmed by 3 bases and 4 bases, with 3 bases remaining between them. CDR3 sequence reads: CSASLETQYF. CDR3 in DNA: TGCAGTGCTAGCTTAGAGACCCAGTACTTC.

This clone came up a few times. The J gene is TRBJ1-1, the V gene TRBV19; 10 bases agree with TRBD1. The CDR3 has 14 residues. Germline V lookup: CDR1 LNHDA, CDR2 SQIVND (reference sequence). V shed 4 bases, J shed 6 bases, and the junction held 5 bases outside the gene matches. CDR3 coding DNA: TGTGCCAGTAGTACGTACGGACAGGGGGCTGAAGCTTTCTTT. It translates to CASSTYGQGAEAFF.

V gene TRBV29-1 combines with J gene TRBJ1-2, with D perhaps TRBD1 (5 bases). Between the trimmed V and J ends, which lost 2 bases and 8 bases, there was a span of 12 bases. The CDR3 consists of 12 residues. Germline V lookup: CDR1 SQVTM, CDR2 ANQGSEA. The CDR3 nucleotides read TGCAGCGTTGAATGGACATTCGAGGGCTACACCTTC. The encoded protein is CSVEWTFEGYTF.

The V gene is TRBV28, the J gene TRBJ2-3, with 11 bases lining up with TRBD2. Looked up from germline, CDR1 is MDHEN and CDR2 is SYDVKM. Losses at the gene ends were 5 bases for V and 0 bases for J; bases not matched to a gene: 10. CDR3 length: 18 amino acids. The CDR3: CASSPTPGTSGSTDTQYF. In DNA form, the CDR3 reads TGTGCCAGCAGTCCAACCCCTGGGACTAGCGGCAGCACAGATACGCAGTATTTT.

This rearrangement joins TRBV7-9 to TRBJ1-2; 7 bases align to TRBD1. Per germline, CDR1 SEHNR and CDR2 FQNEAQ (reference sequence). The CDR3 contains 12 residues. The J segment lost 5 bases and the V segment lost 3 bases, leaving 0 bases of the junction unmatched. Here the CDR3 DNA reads TGTGCCAGCAGCTTGGGACAGTATGGCTACACCTTC. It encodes CASSLGQYGYTF.

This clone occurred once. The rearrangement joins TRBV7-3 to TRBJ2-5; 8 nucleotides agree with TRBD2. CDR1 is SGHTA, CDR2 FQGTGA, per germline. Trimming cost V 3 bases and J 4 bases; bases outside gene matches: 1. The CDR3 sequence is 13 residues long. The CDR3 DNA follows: TGTGCCAGCAGCTTGCTAGCGGGAGAGACCCAGTACTTC. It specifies CASSLLAGETQYF.